This is a list of T cell receptor beta chains from one sample in a study of CDR3 diversity in severe acne. From the PCR reads, TCRdb called clonotypes with MiXCR, one entry per CDR3 protein. The sample records approximately 79,000 distinct CDR3 sequences, about 48% being singletons. The sequencing sample was made of blood. These receptors were collected from a male donor in good health, serving as a control. The CDR3 runs from the conserved cysteine through the conserved F or W. The order of the fields is J gene, D gene, V gene, clone size, CDR3 protein, CDR3 DNA. A D gene is named only where the DNA matches it firmly. Size values are once, few and many counts, or a class for expanded clones, and some rows have none.

>TRBJ2-5|.|TRBV7-2|.
CASSHSPGKTQYF
TGTGCCAGCAGCCACTCCCCGGGGAAGACCCAGTACTTC
>TRBJ2-5|.|TRBV18|.
CASQGSETQYF
TGTGCCAGCCAGGGCTCGGAGACCCAGTACTTC
>TRBJ2-7|TRBD1|TRBV20-1|.
CSARFRDRGLGEQYF
TGCAGTGCTAGGTTCCGGGACAGGGGGTTGGGCGAGCAGTACTTC
>TRBJ2-6|TRBD1|TRBV20-1|few
CSAWTGSGANVLTF
TGCAGTGCCTGGACAGGGTCCGGGGCCAACGTCCTGACTTTC
>TRBJ1-2|.|TRBV24-1|medium-sized
CATSEGDPRAYGYTF
TGTGCCACCAGTGAGGGGGACCCCAGGGCGTATGGCTACACCTTC
>TRBJ2-1|.|TRBV27|many
CASSIGPYNEQFF
TGTGCCAGCAGTATCGGGCCGTACAATGAGCAGTTCTTC
>TRBJ1-1|.|TRBV11-2|.
CASSLRGSGGGTEAFF
TGTGCCAGCAGCTTGAGGGGGTCGGGCGGGGGCACTGAAGCTTTCTTT
>TRBJ2-4|.|TRBV12-5|many
CASGFPGPSYIQYF
TGTGCTAGTGGGTTTCCGGGACCTTCGTACATTCAGTACTTC
>TRBJ2-5|.|TRBV2|few
CASITQGLGGETQYF
TGTGCCAGCATAACTCAGGGGCTCGGTGGAGAGACCCAGTACTTC
>TRBJ1-5|.|TRBV25-1|.
CASSERLGDAQPQHF
TGTGCCAGCAGTGAAAGGTTGGGGGATGCCCAGCCCCAGCATTTT
>TRBJ2-7|.|TRBV6-1|.
CASGATVGRSYEQYF
TGTGCCAGCGGGGCGACAGTGGGGCGGTCCTACGAGCAGTACTTC
>TRBJ1-5|.|TRBV19|.
CASSIQGRQPQHF
TGTGCCAGTAGTATTCAGGGGCGACAGCCCCAGCATTTT
>TRBJ1-5|.|TRBV12-3/TRBV12-4|.
CASSEGRDYSNQPQHF
TGTGCCAGCAGTGAAGGCAGGGATTATAGCAATCAGCCCCAGCATTTT
>TRBJ1-1|.|TRBV5-5|.
CASSAPRENTEAFF
TGTGCCAGCAGCGCCCCCAGGGAGAACACTGAAGCTTTCTTT
>TRBJ2-7|.|TRBV6-6|.
CASSSGASYEQYF
TGTGCCAGCAGTTCTGGGGCTTCCTACGAGCAGTACTTC
>TRBJ1-4|.|TRBV25-1|once
CASSERTSAGEKLFF
TGTGCCAGCAGTGAACGGACAAGCGCTGGTGAAAAGCTGTTTTTT
>TRBJ1-6|.|TRBV20-1|.
CSARDRLGSENSPLHF
TGCAGTGCTAGAGATCGATTAGGGTCGGAGAATTCACCCCTCCACTTT
>TRBJ1-5|.|TRBV19|many
CASSAQRGFSNQPQHF
TGTGCCAGTAGTGCCCAGCGGGGGTTTAGCAATCAGCCCCAGCATTTT
>TRBJ2-7|TRBD2|TRBV25-1|.
CASSHGLAGPYEQYF
TGTGCCAGCAGCCATGGACTAGCGGGACCCTACGAGCAGTACTTC
>TRBJ1-2|TRBD1|TRBV4-2|.
CASSQDQRDRGNYGYTF
TGTGCCAGCAGCCAAGATCAGAGGGACAGGGGGAACTATGGCTACACCTTC
>TRBJ2-7|.|TRBV3-1|once
CASSQEPGDYEQYF
TGTGCCAGCAGCCAAGAGCCGGGGGACTACGAGCAGTACTTC
>TRBJ2-5|.|TRBV7-3|few
CASSSPRQRETQYF
TGTGCCAGCAGCTCCCCCCGACAGAGAGAGACCCAGTACTTC
>TRBJ1-5|.|TRBV7-2|.
CASSQDPGRRGLNQPQHF
TGTGCCAGCAGCCAAGATCCGGGACGAAGGGGCCTCAATCAGCCCCAGCATTTT
>TRBJ1-2|.|TRBV2|few
CASRADSNYGYTF
TGTGCCAGCAGAGCGGACAGTAACTATGGCTACACCTTC
>TRBJ2-5|.|TRBV28|.
CASSPLAETETQYF
TGTGCCAGCAGTCCACTGGCGGAGACAGAGACCCAGTACTTC
>TRBJ1-1|.|TRBV29-1|many
CSVRADLNTEAFF
TGCAGCGTTCGTGCAGATCTGAACACTGAAGCTTTCTTT
>TRBJ2-7|TRBD2|TRBV2|.
CASPTGGRVHEQYF
TGTGCCAGCCCAACGGGCGGGAGGGTCCACGAGCAGTACTTC
>TRBJ1-4|.|TRBV20-1|many
CSAPLRANEKLFF
TGCAGTGCTCCCCTTAGGGCAAATGAAAAACTGTTTTTT
>TRBJ1-2|.|TRBV29-1|.
CSVERGGVYGHTF
TGCAGCGTTGAAAGGGGTGGGGTCTATGGCCACACCTTC